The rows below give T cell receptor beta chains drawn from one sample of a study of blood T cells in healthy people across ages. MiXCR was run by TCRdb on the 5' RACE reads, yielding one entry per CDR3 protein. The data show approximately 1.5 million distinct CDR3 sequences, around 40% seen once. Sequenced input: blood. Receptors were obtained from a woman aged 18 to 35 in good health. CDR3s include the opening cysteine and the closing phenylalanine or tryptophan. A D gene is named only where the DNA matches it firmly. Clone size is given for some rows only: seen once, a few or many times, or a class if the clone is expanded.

CDR3aa: CASSWRTGTGNTIYF
CDR3nt: TGTGCCAGCAGCTGGAGGACAGGGACTGGAAACACCATATATTTT
d_gene: TRBD1
j_gene: TRBJ1-3
abundance: -
v_gene: TRBV7-2

CDR3aa: CATLTSGRGGNEQFF
CDR3nt: TGTGCCACCCTGACTAGCGGGAGAGGAGGAAATGAGCAGTTCTTC
d_gene: TRBD2
j_gene: TRBJ2-1
abundance: few
v_gene: TRBV12-3/TRBV12-4

CDR3aa: CATEGQGGTEAFF
CDR3nt: TGTGCCACCGAAGGACAGGGAGGCACTGAAGCTTTCTTT
d_gene: TRBD1
j_gene: TRBJ1-1
abundance: -
v_gene: TRBV24-1

CDR3aa: CSTRDPHQELFYNEQFF
CDR3nt: TGCAGTACTAGAGATCCCCACCAAGAACTATTCTACAATGAGCAGTTCTTC
d_gene: -
j_gene: TRBJ2-1
abundance: -
v_gene: TRBV20-1

CDR3aa: CASGLAFDLNTGELFF
CDR3nt: TGTGCCAGCGGCTTAGCATTTGATCTGAACACCGGGGAGCTGTTTTTT
d_gene: -
j_gene: TRBJ2-2
abundance: -
v_gene: TRBV7-2

CDR3aa: CASSPTLLNTQYF
CDR3nt: TGTGCCAGCAGCCCCACCCTACTTAATACGCAGTATTTT
d_gene: -
j_gene: TRBJ2-3
abundance: -
v_gene: TRBV7-2

CDR3aa: CSVETPSSYGYTF
CDR3nt: TGCAGCGTCGAGACCCCATCCAGCTATGGCTACACCTTC
d_gene: -
j_gene: TRBJ1-2
abundance: -
v_gene: TRBV29-1

CDR3aa: CASSLRQGRGRNTEAFF
CDR3nt: TGTGCCAGCAGTCTAAGACAGGGAAGAGGGAGAAACACTGAAGCTTTCTTT
d_gene: TRBD1
j_gene: TRBJ1-1
abundance: -
v_gene: TRBV28

CDR3aa: CASSLCSKYEQYF
CDR3nt: TGTGCCAGCAGCTTATGCTCGAAATACGAGCAGTACTTC
d_gene: -
j_gene: TRBJ2-7
abundance: -
v_gene: TRBV7-2

CDR3aa: CASSEGQNFYNEQFF
CDR3nt: TGTGCCAGCAGCGAAGGACAGAACTTTTACAATGAGCAGTTCTTC
d_gene: -
j_gene: TRBJ2-1
abundance: -
v_gene: TRBV7-8

CDR3aa: CASSQVAGNEQFF
CDR3nt: TGCGCCAGCAGCCAAGTCGCGGGAAATGAGCAGTTCTTC
d_gene: -
j_gene: TRBJ2-1
abundance: few
v_gene: TRBV4-3

CDR3aa: CASSEAGRGDGEAFF
CDR3nt: TGTGCCAGCAGTGAAGCCGGCAGGGGCGACGGTGAAGCTTTCTTT
d_gene: -
j_gene: TRBJ1-1
abundance: -
v_gene: TRBV25-1

CDR3aa: CASSVGDYDSYEQYF
CDR3nt: TGTGCCAGCAGCGTAGGGGACTACGACTCCTACGAGCAGTACTTC
d_gene: TRBD2
j_gene: TRBJ2-7
abundance: few
v_gene: TRBV9

CDR3aa: CSARDGKSPRVGKNEQYF
CDR3nt: TGCAGTGCTAGAGACGGCAAGTCCCCCCGGGTTGGAAAAAATGAGCAGTACTTC
d_gene: -
j_gene: TRBJ2-7
abundance: once
v_gene: TRBV20-1

CDR3aa: CSAILQVPEQYF
CDR3nt: TGCAGTGCCATCCTTCAGGTCCCCGAGCAGTACTTC
d_gene: -
j_gene: TRBJ2-7
abundance: -
v_gene: TRBV20-1

CDR3aa: CAWIETSYEQYF
CDR3nt: TGTGCCTGGATCGAGACCTCCTACGAGCAGTACTTC
d_gene: -
j_gene: TRBJ2-7
abundance: few
v_gene: TRBV30

CDR3aa: CATSIRDRWYQETQYF
CDR3nt: TGTGCCACCAGCATCCGGGACAGATGGTACCAAGAGACCCAGTACTTC
d_gene: TRBD1
j_gene: TRBJ2-5
abundance: few
v_gene: TRBV24-1

CDR3aa: CASSLSTWGDGYTF
CDR3nt: TGTGCCAGCAGTTTGTCGACTTGGGGGGATGGCTACACCTTC
d_gene: -
j_gene: TRBJ1-2
abundance: few
v_gene: TRBV27

CDR3aa: CASSRDSNSPLHF
CDR3nt: TGTGCCAGCAGCCGGGATTCTAATTCACCCCTCCACTTT
d_gene: -
j_gene: TRBJ1-6
abundance: -
v_gene: TRBV11-2

CDR3aa: CASSSTGGSNYGYTF
CDR3nt: TGTGCCAGCAGTTCGACAGGGGGTAGCAACTATGGCTACACCTTC
d_gene: TRBD1
j_gene: TRBJ1-2
abundance: many
v_gene: TRBV12-3/TRBV12-4

CDR3aa: CASSSYRLSSGNTIYF
CDR3nt: TGTGCCAGCAGTTCCTACAGGCTCAGCTCTGGAAACACCATATATTTT
d_gene: -
j_gene: TRBJ1-3
abundance: -
v_gene: TRBV6-5

CDR3aa: CASSQDSSGANVLTF
CDR3nt: TGCGCCAGCAGCCAAGACAGCTCTGGGGCCAACGTCCTGACTTTC
d_gene: -
j_gene: TRBJ2-6
abundance: many
v_gene: TRBV4-1

CDR3aa: CASRVSGGDYGYTF
CDR3nt: TGTGCCAGCAGGGTTTCAGGGGGGGACTATGGCTACACCTTC
d_gene: TRBD1
j_gene: TRBJ1-2
abundance: few
v_gene: TRBV6-6

CDR3aa: CASSLTNSGNTIYF
CDR3nt: TGTGCCAGCAGCTTGACCAACTCTGGAAACACCATATATTTT
d_gene: -
j_gene: TRBJ1-3
abundance: -
v_gene: TRBV5-5

CDR3aa: CASSLRNIGTGGNEQYF
CDR3nt: TGTGCCAGCAGCCTCCGTAATATAGGGACAGGGGGAAATGAGCAGTACTTC
d_gene: TRBD1
j_gene: TRBJ2-7
abundance: -
v_gene: TRBV7-2

CDR3aa: CASSAQTGDYGYTF
CDR3nt: TGTGCCAGCAGCGCTCAGACAGGGGACTATGGCTACACCTTC
d_gene: TRBD1
j_gene: TRBJ1-2
abundance: -
v_gene: TRBV11-2

CDR3aa: CASGTGVATNEKLFF
CDR3nt: TGCGCCAGTGGGACAGGGGTTGCAACTAATGAAAAACTGTTTTTT
d_gene: TRBD1
j_gene: TRBJ1-4
abundance: -
v_gene: TRBV5-1

CDR3aa: CASSQDLYRWGSPLHF
CDR3nt: TGCGCCAGCAGCCAAGATCTATACAGGTGGGGTTCACCCCTCCACTTT
d_gene: -
j_gene: TRBJ1-6
abundance: once
v_gene: TRBV4-1

CDR3aa: CSARVARSGDTDTQYF
CDR3nt: TGCAGTGCTAGAGTTGCGAGGTCAGGCGACACAGATACGCAGTATTTT
d_gene: -
j_gene: TRBJ2-3
abundance: -
v_gene: TRBV20-1

CDR3aa: CASSEAPGGATDTQYF
CDR3nt: TGTGCCAGCAGTGAAGCTCCGGGGGGGGCTACAGATACGCAGTATTTT
d_gene: TRBD2
j_gene: TRBJ2-3
abundance: -
v_gene: TRBV6-1

CDR3aa: CASSQDQANTEAFF
CDR3nt: TGCGCCAGCAGCCAAGATCAAGCGAACACTGAAGCTTTCTTT
d_gene: -
j_gene: TRBJ1-1
abundance: -
v_gene: TRBV4-1

CDR3aa: CASSLSFGLAGDYEQYF
CDR3nt: TGTGCCAGCAGTTTATCGTTTGGACTAGCGGGGGATTACGAGCAGTACTTC
d_gene: TRBD2
j_gene: TRBJ2-7
abundance: -
v_gene: TRBV27

CDR3aa: CASSYGIAEYEQYF
CDR3nt: TGTGCCAGCAGTTACGGGATAGCGGAATACGAGCAGTACTTC
d_gene: -
j_gene: TRBJ2-7
abundance: -
v_gene: TRBV6-5

CDR3aa: CSVANRVITDTQYF
CDR3nt: TGCAGCGTTGCCAACAGGGTGATCACAGATACGCAGTATTTT
d_gene: -
j_gene: TRBJ2-3
abundance: -
v_gene: TRBV29-1

CDR3aa: CASSLETQPSYEQYF
CDR3nt: TGCGCCAGCAGCTTGGAGACGCAACCTTCCTACGAGCAGTACTTC
d_gene: -
j_gene: TRBJ2-7
abundance: few
v_gene: TRBV5-1

CDR3aa: CASVLGLAGSLRNEQYF
CDR3nt: TGTGCTAGTGTCTTAGGACTAGCGGGGTCGTTACGGAATGAGCAGTACTTC
d_gene: TRBD2
j_gene: TRBJ2-5
abundance: -
v_gene: TRBV12-5

CDR3aa: CASSQARAASGANVLTF
CDR3nt: TGCGCCAGCAGCCAAGCCCGTGCGGCGTCTGGGGCCAACGTCCTGACTTTC
d_gene: -
j_gene: TRBJ2-6
abundance: few
v_gene: TRBV4-1

CDR3aa: CASSPAGTNYGYTF
CDR3nt: TGTGCCAGCTCCCCTGCCGGAACAAACTATGGCTACACCTTC
d_gene: -
j_gene: TRBJ1-2
abundance: -
v_gene: TRBV18

CDR3aa: CASSTPGQGGTDTQYF
CDR3nt: TGTGCCAGCAGCACACCGGGACAGGGGGGGACAGATACGCAGTATTTT
d_gene: TRBD1
j_gene: TRBJ2-3
abundance: -
v_gene: TRBV9

CDR3aa: CASSQGNYNEQFF
CDR3nt: TGCGCCAGCAGCCAAGGGAATTACAATGAGCAGTTCTTC
d_gene: -
j_gene: TRBJ2-1
abundance: -
v_gene: TRBV4-3